This TCR beta chain was sequenced for a study of T cell responses to AZD1222 COVID-19 vaccine. Clones were read by immunoSEQ multiplex PCR, and TCRdb kept only the in-frame ones, dropping some. The sample consists of 150,000 or so clones, around nine tenths of them appearing once. Germline CDR1 reads MNHEY; CDR2 reads SMNVEV (reference sequence). V shed 2 bases, J shed 4 bases, and the junction held 8 bases outside the gene matches. The CDR3 runs 15 residues. Whole-study results and caveats: Just a handful of AZD1222 recipients were seropositive at baseline. It should be noted that donors were predominantly white British and more often female, and clonal diversity was possibly underestimated. The study reported that nearly half of spike-specific TCRs target unmutated variant regions. Spike-spanning, vaccine-associated CD4 TCRs were dominant at 160-218 and 743-854.

Details on this clone: Its specificity is unknown.

The material was peripheral blood, obtained on day 0 of AZD1222 vaccination. This receptor was identified in an adult in good health. The chain carries TRBV27 and TRBJ2-7, with 7 positions matching TRBD2. In DNA form, the CDR3 reads TGTGCCAGCAGTTTACGTGGCGGGGGTTTGTACGAGCAGTACTTC. This sequence encodes CASSLRGGGLYEQYF.